These 20 T cell receptor beta chains originate from one sample sequenced in a study of monozygotic twins with inflammatory bowel disease. One entry per CDR3 protein, without DNA, is what TCRdb gives after re-calling the 5' RACE reads. The table lists around 40,000 distinct CDR3 sequences, with 5% to 6.5% in the top ten. The source material was blood. Every receptor here comes from a human donor with ulcerative colitis or Crohn's disease, or a healthy co-twin of an affected twin (not recorded which).

The rearrangement joins TRBV20-1 to TRBJ1-6; no DNA is available, so the TRBD1 call from TCRdb remains unchecked. The CDR3 covers 15 residues. Per germline, CDR1 DFQATT and CDR2 SNEGSKA (reference sequence). The CDR3 spells CSARPGQAINSPLHF.

The V gene is TRBV5-1, the J gene TRBJ2-1; TCRdb calls TRBD2, which cannot be checked without DNA. Germline CDR1 and CDR2: SGHRS and YFSETQ. This CDR3 has 15 amino acids. Here the CDR3 reads CASSLSPGGINEQFF.

This chain uses TRBV12-3 or TRBV12-4 with TRBJ1-1. The CDR3 is 14 amino acids. The CDR3 is CASSYAALNTEAFF.

The J gene is TRBJ1-2, the V gene TRBV4-1; TCRdb reports TRBD1, a call that lacks DNA to check it against. The length of the CDR3 is 15 residues. CDR1 and CDR2 from the germline V gene are MGHRA and YSYEKL. The chain's CDR3 is CASSQDTGGSYGYTF.

The chain joins TRBV7-8 to TRBJ2-5; with no DNA, the TCRdb D assignment of TRBD1 cannot be verified. Germline V lookup: CDR1 SGHVS, CDR2 FQNEAQ. The CDR3 loop spans 15 amino acids. CDR3 sequence: CASSLRPTSVETQYF.

J is TRBJ2-7 and V is TRBV7-9; TCRdb designates TRBD1, a call that cannot be tested without DNA. CDR3 length: 14 amino acids. The germline gives CDR1 SEHNR, CDR2 FQNEAQ (reference sequence). CDR3 sequence: CASSLQGLAYEQYF.

This CDR3 is CASSLLAERAQYF. The rearrangement joins TRBV28 to TRBJ2-5; TCRdb gives TRBD2 as the D gene, but with no DNA this cannot be confirmed. Germline values: CDR1 MDHEN, CDR2 SYDVKM. The CDR3 contains 13 residues.

The rearrangement uses TRBV6-5 and TRBJ1-5; the TCRdb D gene call, TRBD1, has no DNA to confirm it. Looked up from germline, CDR1 is MNHEY and CDR2 is SVGAGI. The CDR3 extends over 13 amino acids. CDR3 region: CASRRGGDQPQHF.

The CDR3 region is CSARPSVGLHNEQFF. The chain employs TRBV20-1 and TRBJ2-1; TCRdb names TRBD2, which stays unverified in the absence of DNA. CDR1 is DFQATT and CDR2 is SNEGSKA in the germline V gene (reference sequence). CDR3 length equals 15 residues.

The chain recombines TRBV11-2 with TRBJ1-1; lacking DNA, the TRBD1 call made by TCRdb goes unchecked. The CDR3 totals 15 residues. Per germline, CDR1 SGHAT and CDR2 FQNNGV. The CDR3 is CASSLMETGGGEAFF.

This sequence joins TRBV10-3 and TRBJ2-3; the D call of TRBD2 rests on TCRdb alone, since no DNA is present to check it. From germline, CDR1 is ENHRY and CDR2 SYGVKD. The CDR3 length is 15 residues. CDR3 region: CAISEVSGNTDTQYF.

The gene calls are TRBV6-2 or TRBV6-3 and TRBJ1-5. Germline assignment: CDR1 MNHEY and CDR2 SVGEGT. The CDR3 runs 15 residues. The CDR3 spells CASSYRAGDNQPQHF.

This sequence joins TRBV27 and TRBJ2-3; TCRdb picks TRBD1, but there is no DNA to check that call. Looked up from germline, CDR1 is MNHEY and CDR2 is SMNVEV (reference sequence). This CDR3 region has 16 residues. CDR3 region: CASSLARGKGSDTQYF.

CDR3 sequence: CASRPLSDEQFF. The genes are TRBV7-2 and TRBJ2-1. Germline-derived CDR1 and CDR2 are SGHTA and FQGNSA. This CDR3 comprises 12 residues.

The CDR3 is CASSQEGPSPLHF. This chain connects TRBV4-2 to TRBJ1-6; absent DNA, TCRdb's TRBD1 call cannot be checked. Germline V gene lookup returns CDR1 LGHNA and CDR2 YNFKEQ. The CDR3 length is 13 residues.

This chain connects TRBV20-1 to TRBJ1-6. This CDR3 has 12 residues. Germline values: CDR1 DFQATT, CDR2 SNEGSKA (reference sequence). The CDR3 region is CSAYLSDRLLHF.

The CDR3 loop reads CASSAQGVINTEAFF. The rearrangement uses TRBV14 and TRBJ1-1; TCRdb designates TRBD1, a call that cannot be tested without DNA. CDR3 size: 15 residues. Germline CDR1 SGHDN, CDR2 FVKESK. The full variable domain, its missing parts supplied by reference TRBV14 and TRBJ1-1, is EAGVTQFPSHSVIEKGQTVTLRCDPISGHDNLYWYRRVMGKEIKFLLHFVKESKQDESGMPNNRFLAERTGGTYSTLKVQPAELEDSGVYFCASSAQGVINTEAFFGQGTRLTVV.

This chain links TRBV3-1 with TRBJ2-7; TCRdb reports TRBD1, a call that lacks DNA to check it against. The V gene's germline CDR1 is LGHDT and CDR2 YNNKEL (reference sequence). The CDR3 sequence is 15 residues long. CDR3 in amino acids: CASSQGVGGDDEQYF.

The rearrangement links TRBV5-5 to TRBJ1-2. Per germline, CDR1 SGHKS and CDR2 YYEKEE (reference sequence). The CDR3 runs 15 residues. CDR3 sequence: CASTSPGGLGYGYTF. Looking up the rest from reference TRBV5-5 and TRBJ1-2 gives the full variable domain: DAGVTQSPTHLIKTRGQQVTLRCSPISGHKSVSWYQQVLGQGPQFIFQYYEKEERGRGNFPDRFSARQFPNYSSELNVNALLLGDSALYLCASTSPGGLGYGYTFGSGTRLTVV.

The CDR3: CASRPNMNTEAFF. The chain links TRBV6-6 to TRBJ1-1. Germline V lookup: CDR1 MNHNY, CDR2 SVGAGI (reference sequence). The CDR3 is 13 residues long.